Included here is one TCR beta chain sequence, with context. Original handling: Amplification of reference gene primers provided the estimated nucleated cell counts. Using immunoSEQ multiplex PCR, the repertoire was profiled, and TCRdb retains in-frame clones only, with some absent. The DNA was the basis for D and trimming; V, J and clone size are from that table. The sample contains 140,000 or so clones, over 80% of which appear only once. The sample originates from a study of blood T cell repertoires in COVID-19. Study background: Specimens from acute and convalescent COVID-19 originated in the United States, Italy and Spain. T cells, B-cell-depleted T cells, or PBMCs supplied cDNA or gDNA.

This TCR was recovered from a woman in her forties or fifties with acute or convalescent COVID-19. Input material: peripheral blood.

Here the CDR3 reads CSARGQVNTEAFF. The CDR3 nucleotides read TGCAGCGCACGTGGACAGGTGAACACTGAAGCTTTCTTT. The chain uses TRBV29-1 and TRBJ1-1, with TRBD1 matching over 7 bases. The CDR3 totals 13 residues. Germline CDR1 is SQVTM and CDR2 is ANQGSEA. V dropped 7 bases and J dropped 0; count of bases not matched to a gene: 5.